These 24 T cell receptor beta chains were sequenced from one sample in a study of human T cells and chemical hapten exposure. In TCRdb, the RACE reads were re-called with MiXCR into one record per CDR3 protein. This sample has about 140,000 distinct CDR3 sequences, with approximately 12% found just once. Regarding time point: patch test 2, 6 weeks after DPC sensitization. Described treatment: therapeutic diphenylcyclopropenone sensitization with weekly scalp DPC. This specimen consisted of whole blood, obtained in connection with sensitization to the hapten diphenylcyclopropenone (DPC). The receptors stem from a woman in her forties or fifties with alopecia areata. Some clones in this sample may be carry-over from other donors' samples.

The chain combines TRBV15 with TRBJ2-1; 8 bases align to TRBD1. The germline V gene has CDR1 LNHNV and CDR2 YYDKDF (reference sequence). The CDR3 runs 17 residues. The V and J ends lost 0 bases and 6 bases, in that order; junction bases with no gene match: 10. CDR3 nucleotides: TGTGCCACCAGCAGAGATCAGGGGGCTACCCGGGGCAATGAGCAGTTCTTC. This translates into CATSRDQGATRGNEQFF.

This chain uses TRBV6-5 with TRBJ1-1, with D possibly matching TRBD1 (5 bases). This CDR3 region has 13 residues. The V gene lost 4 bases and the J gene lost 7 bases, with 13 bases spanning the gap. The germline V gene encodes CDR1 MNHEY and CDR2 SVGAGI. CDR3 loop: CASSSDTGLEAFF. CDR3 DNA: TGTGCCAGCAGTTCGGACACCGGTCTTGAAGCTTTCTTT.

The rearrangement joins TRBV11-2 to TRBJ2-7; the D gene is possibly TRBD2 (6 bases). V gave up 4 bases and J gave up 0 bases, with 19 bases separating them. The CDR3 is 17 amino acids. In germline, CDR1 is SGHAT, CDR2 FQNNGV. In DNA form, the CDR3 reads TGTGCCAGCAGCTCCTGGGACTCGAAAGGAAGCTCCTACGAGCAGTACTTC. This sequence encodes CASSSWDSKGSSYEQYF.

This clonotype has a handful of counts. This chain joins TRBV29-1 and TRBJ2-6; 9 bases line up with TRBD1. The trim removed 5 bases at V and 2 bases at J, leaving 4 bases unmatched. CDR3 length equals 15 residues. Germline V gene lookup returns CDR1 SQVTM and CDR2 ANQGSEA. Here the CDR3 DNA reads TGCAGCGTTTCAACAGGGGGCACTGGGGCCAACGTCCTGACTTTC. Protein: CSVSTGGTGANVLTF.

The count of this clonotype is one. This sequence joins TRBV29-1 and TRBJ2-1, with 7 bases identical to TRBD2. The CDR3 length is 13 residues. The germline V gene encodes CDR1 SQVTM and CDR2 ANQGSEA. The CDR3 loop is CGGGPVSYNEQFF. Here the CDR3 DNA reads TGCGGGGGGGGACCCGTCTCCTACAATGAGCAGTTCTTC.

This clonotype was recorded many times. The chain carries TRBV5-4 and TRBJ1-2, with D tentatively TRBD1 (6 bases). Trimming removed 2 bases at V and 7 bases at J, with 18 bases between. There are 15 residues in the CDR3. Germline V gene data show CDR1 as SGHNT and CDR2 as YYREEE (reference sequence). CDR3 protein: CASSLAGLGGRGYTF. The CDR3 nucleotides are TGTGCCAGCAGCTTAGCCGGGTTGGGGGGCCGTGGCTACACCTTC.

This clonotype has just a few counts. The chain carries TRBV3-1 and TRBJ2-3; 9 bases agree with TRBD2. This CDR3 spans 14 amino acids. Trimming removed 9 bases from V and 4 bases from J; junction bases left unmatched: 8. Germline CDR1 is LGHDT and CDR2 is YNNKEL (reference sequence). Here the CDR3 reads CASSGGREADTQYF. The CDR3 nucleotides read TGTGCCAGTTCCGGCGGGAGGGAGGCAGATACGCAGTATTTT.

This clonotype was counted only a few times. The J gene is TRBJ2-2, the V gene TRBV7-2; tentative D call: TRBD2 (6 bases). The CDR3 has 15 residues. V lost 5 bases to trimming and J lost 2 bases, with 12 bases between them. CDR1 is SGHTA and CDR2 is FQGNSA in the germline V gene. CDR3 in DNA: TGTGCCAGCAGCCCGACTAGGACAAACACCGGGGAGCTGTTTTTT. It translates to CASSPTRTNTGELFF.

This chain connects TRBV7-2 to TRBJ1-2, with unresolved D. V lost 1 base and J 4 bases, leaving 10 bases between the germline ends. CDR1 is SGHTA and CDR2 is FQGNSA in the germline V gene. The CDR3 loop spans 14 amino acids. As DNA, the CDR3 is TGTGCCAGCAGCTTAGGAAAACAGTTCTATGGCTACACCTTC. Its protein product is CASSLGKQFYGYTF.

This clonotype turned up a few times. This rearrangement joins TRBV6-6 to TRBJ1-1; 7 nucleotides line up with TRBD1. In germline, CDR1 is MNHNY, CDR2 SVGAGI (reference sequence). V lost 7 bases and J lost 1; bases outside the gene matches: 6. The CDR3 length is 14 residues. The CDR3 here is CASTPTGRNTEAFF. The CDR3 bases are TGTGCCAGCACGCCGACAGGGCGGAACACTGAAGCTTTCTTT.

This clonotype appeared many times. The chain combines TRBV5-1 with TRBJ2-3, with TRBD1 matching over 10 bases. In germline, CDR1 is SGHRS, CDR2 YFSETQ. V gave up 0 bases and J gave up 1 base; unmatched junction bases: 2. The CDR3 is 16 residues long. This CDR3 is CASSLDGTGGTDTQYF. In DNA, the CDR3 is TGCGCCAGCAGCTTGGATGGGACAGGGGGCACAGATACGCAGTATTTT.

V usage is TRBV5-1 and J usage is TRBJ2-3; D might be TRBD2 (6 bases). This CDR3 has 15 amino acids. Germline V gives CDR1 SGHRS, CDR2 YFSETQ. The germline V and J ends were trimmed by 4 bases and 0 bases, with 12 bases remaining between them. CDR3 DNA: TGCGCCAGCAGCCGTCGGGACTTCAGCACAGATACGCAGTATTTT. Its translation: CASSRRDFSTDTQYF.

This clonotype was recorded at least ten times. V gene TRBV9 combines with J gene TRBJ2-1, with D hard to call. The CDR3 contains 15 residues. Trimming took 0 bases from V and 0 from J, leaving 7 bases between them. Looked up from germline, CDR1 is SGDLS and CDR2 is YYNGEE. The CDR3: CASSVEPSSYNEQFF. DNA of the CDR3: TGTGCCAGCAGCGTAGAACCAAGCTCCTACAATGAGCAGTTCTTC.

For the CDR3, the DNA is TGCGCCAGCAGTGAATCGGGAGGGACCTACAATGAGCAGTTCTTC. This sequence encodes CASSESGGTYNEQFF. The chain carries TRBV10-2 and TRBJ2-1, with 8 bases lining up with TRBD2. Germline CDR1 and CDR2: WSHSY and SAAADI. The CDR3 is made up of 15 amino acids. J gave up 2 bases and V 3 bases, and 3 bases lay outside the gene matches.

V gene TRBV29-1 combines with J gene TRBJ2-1, with D perhaps matching TRBD2 (6 bases). The germline gives CDR1 SQVTM, CDR2 ANQGSEA. The CDR3 is 13 residues long. The V gene lost 6 bases and the J gene lost 8 bases, with 17 bases spanning the gap. This CDR3 reads CSVDEGWGDEQFF. CDR3 DNA sequence: TGCAGCGTGGACGAGGGCTGGGGGGATGAGCAGTTCTTC.

This clonotype came up many times. This chain connects TRBV12-3 or TRBV12-4 to TRBJ1-5; D is undetermined. The CDR3 runs to 12 residues. V lost 4 bases to trimming and J lost 5 bases, with 6 bases between them. The CDR3 sequence is CASSSSYQPQHF. DNA of the CDR3: TGTGCCAGCAGTTCCTCATATCAGCCCCAGCATTTT.

This clonotype was counted ten times or more. The chain recombines TRBV2 with TRBJ1-5, with D hard to call. The germline gives CDR1 SNHLY, CDR2 FYNNEI. Deletions cut 6 bases from V and 1 base from J, with 10 bases between. The length of the CDR3 is 14 residues. The CDR3 spells CASRWTESNQPQHF. CDR3 nucleotide sequence: TGTGCCAGCAGATGGACGGAAAGCAATCAGCCCCAGCATTTT.

This clonotype was seen a few times. The rearrangement joins TRBV27 to TRBJ1-5, with no clear D. Germline CDR1 is MNHEY and CDR2 is SMNVEV (reference sequence). V was cut by 6 bases and J by 0 bases, with 9 bases left in between. CDR3 size: 14 residues. The CDR3 spells CASSGGFSNQPQHF. DNA of the CDR3: TGTGCCAGCAGCGGAGGGTTTAGCAATCAGCCCCAGCATTTT.

This chain joins TRBV14 and TRBJ2-7; D possibly matches TRBD1 or TRBD2 (5 bases each). The germline gives CDR1 SGHDN, CDR2 FVKESK. This CDR3 comprises 15 residues. The V end lost 1 base, the J end lost 1 base, and 11 bases lay between the germline ends. This CDR3 is CASSQAGTLSYEQYF. CDR3 sequence (DNA): TGTGCCAGCAGCCAAGCGGGGACCTTATCCTACGAGCAGTACTTC.

The chain is built from TRBV29-1 and TRBJ1-2; D ambiguous. Germline lookup yields CDR1 SQVTM and CDR2 ANQGSEA. The V and J ends lost 1 base and 2 bases respectively, with 8 bases between them. CDR3 length equals 13 residues. The CDR3, as DNA: TGCAGCGTTGAAGGGCCGAAAAACTATGGCTACACCTTC. This codes for CSVEGPKNYGYTF.

This clonotype was observed a few times. This chain uses TRBV5-6 with TRBJ2-1; D unresolved. CDR3 length equals 16 residues. Looked up from germline, CDR1 is SGHDT and CDR2 is YYEEEE. The V end was cut by 3 bases, the J end by 0 bases, with 13 bases between. The CDR3: CASSSRISSSYNEQFF. For the CDR3, the DNA is TGTGCCAGCAGCTCTCGGATAAGCAGCTCCTACAATGAGCAGTTCTTC.

This clonotype was counted ten times or more. The chain is built from TRBV20-1 and TRBJ2-7, with TRBD1 matching 7 bases. The germline CDR1 and CDR2 sequences are DFQATT and SNEGSKA (reference sequence). CDR3 length equals 13 residues. The trim removed 3 bases at V and 3 bases at J, leaving 5 bases unmatched. CDR3 in DNA: TGCAGTGCTAGTTCACAGGGGAACTACGAGCAGTACTTC. Translated: CSASSQGNYEQYF.

This clonotype has just a few counts. The chain recombines TRBV19 with TRBJ2-1; tentative D call: TRBD2 (6 bases). The CDR3 extends over 17 amino acids. The germline gives CDR1 LNHDA, CDR2 SQIVND (reference sequence). V was pared by 6 bases and J by 0 bases, with 18 bases between. The CDR3 region is CASSRMVGGFSYNEQFF. The CDR3 DNA follows: TGTGCCAGTAGCAGAATGGTGGGAGGTTTCTCCTACAATGAGCAGTTCTTC.

This clonotype was found many times. The rearrangement joins TRBV12-3 or TRBV12-4 to TRBJ1-1, with a weak D call TRBD1 (6 bases). V was clipped by 5 bases and J by 1 base, with 17 bases between them. This CDR3 region has 16 residues. The CDR3 loop reads CASSRRGGWANTEAFF. CDR3 nucleotides: TGTGCCAGCAGTCGCCGGGGGGGCTGGGCGAACACTGAAGCTTTCTTT.